Described below is a single T cell receptor (beta chain) sequence and its context. Its matching antigen is unknown. The repertoire was sequenced with immunoSEQ multiplex PCR; TCRdb's copy has only in-frame clones and lacks some. Among approximately 92,000 clones listed, more than 70% were seen once. About 2 micrograms of genomic DNA from cryopreserved PBMCs went into TCR beta libraries. The source of the sample is a study of cytotoxic CD8 clonotypes in ibrutinib-treated CLL. Notes on the study in general: Before falling back toward baseline at progression, clonality had risen at the time of ibrutinib response.

The receptor was isolated from a human donor with chronic lymphocytic leukemia. The sequencing used PBMCs, collected after 24 months of ibrutinib treatment.

The CDR3 coding sequence is TGTGCCTGGAGGGGGACAGGGGGCAAAGCTTTCTTT. As protein: CAWRGTGGKAFF. The chain has TRBV30 and TRBJ1-1; 12 positions match TRBD1. This CDR3 comprises 12 residues. Trimming at V came to 3 bases and at J to 9 bases, leaving 2 bases not matched to a gene. The germline gives CDR1 GTSNPN, CDR2 SVGIG (reference sequence).